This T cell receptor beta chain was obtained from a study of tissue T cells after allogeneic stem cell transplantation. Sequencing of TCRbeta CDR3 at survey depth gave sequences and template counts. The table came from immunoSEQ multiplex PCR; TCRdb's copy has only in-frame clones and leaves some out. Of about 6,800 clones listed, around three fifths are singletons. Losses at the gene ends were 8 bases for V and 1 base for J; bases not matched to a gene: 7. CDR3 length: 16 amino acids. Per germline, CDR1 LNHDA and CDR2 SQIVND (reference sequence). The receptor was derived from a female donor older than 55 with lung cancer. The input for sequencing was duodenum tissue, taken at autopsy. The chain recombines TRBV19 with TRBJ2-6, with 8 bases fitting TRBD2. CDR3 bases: TGTGCCAGTTCGGTACTAGCGGCTTCTGGGGCCAACGTCCTGACTTTC. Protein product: CASSVLAASGANVLTF.